This is a list of T cell receptor beta chains from one sample in a study of blood T cells in healthy people across ages. TCRdb ran MiXCR on the 5' RACE reads and lists one entry per CDR3 protein. The top ten clones hold roughly 20% of a sample with 730,000 or so distinct CDR3 sequences, more than 40% of them seen once. Material: blood. The receptors derive from a woman in her fifties or sixties in good health. The conserved cysteine and the conserved F or W are not part of the CDR3 here. Each record gives: V gene, D gene, CDR3 protein. A D gene is named only where the DNA matches it firmly.

>TRBV29-1|TRBD1
SVVPQGYTQY
>TRBV20-1|NA
SAREGGSSYNSPLH
>TRBV5-1|TRBD2
ASSSTSGGNNEQF
>TRBV11-2|NA
ASSLAGPRSEQY
>TRBV6-5|TRBD1
ASGYRALGTGAHNEQF
>TRBV14|TRBD1
ASSRTGGSNTEAF
>TRBV10-3|NA
AISEDRVEY
>TRBV4-1|NA
ASSQDWRTPVNEQY
>TRBV27|TRBD2
ASSFRGGQIDTQY
>TRBV27|NA
ASSHREGPYEQY
>TRBV5-1|NA
ASSFTGPRDGNTIY
>TRBV5-1|TRBD1
ASSLVSGTGDVYGYT
>TRBV20-1|NA
SAKRLGYNQPQH
>TRBV20-1|NA
SASLPGGPQETQY
>TRBV20-1|NA
SARAGNSYGYT
>TRBV14|TRBD2
ASSQGAAGVSSYNEQF
>TRBV7-2|NA
ASSVGTNRYQETQY
>TRBV12-3/TRBV12-4|TRBD1
ASSTYTGANQPQH
>TRBV7-8|TRBD1
ASSLIRGSYGYT
>TRBV12-3/TRBV12-4|TRBD1
ASRRRQGSSYNSPPH
>TRBV28|TRBD1
ASSSGQRNTEAF
>TRBV27|TRBD1
ASSLSTGSIPGELF
>TRBV5-1|TRBD2
ASSLVASGGATQY
>TRBV7-3|TRBD1
ASSTRQGPQETQY
>TRBV20-1|TRBD2
SAGSTGTSGTQY
>TRBV3-1|NA
ASSQDRGTGAF
>TRBV6-4|TRBD1
ASSEGDSYTDTQY
>TRBV20-1|TRBD1
SAYRGNSPLH
>TRBV5-1|TRBD2
ASSLEASGFFDTQY
>TRBV6-2/TRBV6-3|TRBD2
ASSSTSAASGANVLT
>TRBV20-1|NA
SASVGSSYGYT
>TRBV3-1|TRBD2
ASSQDGTSGNEQF
>TRBV6-5|TRBD1
ASSSIQGAGETQY
>TRBV6-6|NA
ASRSRAVGKNIQY
>TRBV24-1|NA
ATSDVGLGPDTQY
>TRBV10-3|NA
AISESPGQLNTEAF
>TRBV7-2|NA
ASSLEGAPSSYNEQF
>TRBV20-1|TRBD1
SATGGYGYT
>TRBV3-1|TRBD2
ASSRGGLAGGPVLDEQF
>TRBV27|NA
ASSSSNAETQY
>TRBV7-9|NA
ASSRGDSGTDTQY
>TRBV3-1|TRBD2
ASSQDQGLAGTDNEQF
>TRBV6-2/TRBV6-3|NA
ASKRDSVNTGELF
>TRBV7-9|TRBD1
ASSSKGQGWGEQY
>TRBV10-3|TRBD2
AISPGTSDGNEQF
>TRBV12-3/TRBV12-4|NA
ASSQRGGQPQH
>TRBV6-2/TRBV6-3|TRBD2
ASSYSGLAGGNTDTQY
>TRBV27|NA
ASSSRGGNQPQH